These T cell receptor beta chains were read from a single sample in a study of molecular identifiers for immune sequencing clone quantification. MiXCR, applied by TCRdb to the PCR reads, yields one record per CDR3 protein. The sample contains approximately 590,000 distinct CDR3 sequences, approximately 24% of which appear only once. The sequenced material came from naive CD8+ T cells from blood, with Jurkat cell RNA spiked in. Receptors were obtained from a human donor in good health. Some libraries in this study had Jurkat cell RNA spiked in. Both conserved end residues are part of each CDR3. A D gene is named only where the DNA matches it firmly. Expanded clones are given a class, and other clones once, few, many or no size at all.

cdr3_nt: TGCGCCAGCAGCTTGGAGAGCACAGATACGCAGCATTTT; cdr3_aa: CASSLESTDTQHF; cdr3_length: 13; clone_size: few; d_call: -; v_call: TRBV5-1; j_call: TRBJ1-5
cdr3_nt: TGTGCCAGCAGCTTAGGTCGGGACGCGGACACTGAAGCTTTCTTT; cdr3_aa: CASSLGRDADTEAFF; cdr3_length: 15; clone_size: many; d_call: -; v_call: TRBV7-9; j_call: TRBJ1-1
cdr3_nt: TGTGCCAGCAGCGACAGGGCTCCCGGGGAGACCCAGTACTTC; cdr3_aa: CASSDRAPGETQYF; cdr3_length: 14; clone_size: -; d_call: TRBD1; v_call: TRBV27; j_call: TRBJ2-5
cdr3_nt: TGTGCCAGCAGCAATCCACTTTCAACTAATGAAAAACTGTTTTTT; cdr3_aa: CASSNPLSTNEKLFF; cdr3_length: 15; clone_size: few; d_call: -; v_call: TRBV7-9; j_call: TRBJ1-4
cdr3_nt: TGTGCCAGCAGGGGGGGCAGCTCGAACACTGAAGCTTTCTTT; cdr3_aa: CASRGGSSNTEAFF; cdr3_length: 14; clone_size: -; d_call: -; v_call: TRBV6-2/TRBV6-3; j_call: TRBJ1-1
cdr3_nt: TGTGCCAGCTCGCGCTCCGCGGGACAGGGTGTGGATACGCAGTATTTT; cdr3_aa: CASSRSAGQGVDTQYF; cdr3_length: 16; clone_size: -; d_call: TRBD1; v_call: TRBV18; j_call: TRBJ2-3
cdr3_nt: TGTGCCAGCAGAGCTAATAATGCCCAAGAGACCCAGTACTTC; cdr3_aa: CASRANNAQETQYF; cdr3_length: 14; clone_size: few; d_call: -; v_call: TRBV12-3/TRBV12-4; j_call: TRBJ2-5
cdr3_nt: TGTGCCAGCACCCTAGTCGGACAGGGGGCTGGAACTGAAGCTTTCTTT; cdr3_aa: CASTLVGQGAGTEAFF; cdr3_length: 16; clone_size: -; d_call: TRBD1; v_call: TRBV7-9; j_call: TRBJ1-1
cdr3_nt: TGTGCCAGCAGGGGTAGCGGGGACACAGATACGCAGTATTTT; cdr3_aa: CASRGSGDTDTQYF; cdr3_length: 14; clone_size: many; d_call: TRBD2; v_call: TRBV5-4; j_call: TRBJ2-3
cdr3_nt: TGTGCCAGCAGTTTCAATTGGAATCAAAACACCGGGGAGCTGTTTTTT; cdr3_aa: CASSFNWNQNTGELFF; cdr3_length: 16; clone_size: few; d_call: -; v_call: TRBV27; j_call: TRBJ2-2
cdr3_nt: TGTGCCAGCAGTTCCAACCCGAGCTCCTACGAGCAGTACTTC; cdr3_aa: CASSSNPSSYEQYF; cdr3_length: 14; clone_size: many; d_call: -; v_call: TRBV12-3/TRBV12-4; j_call: TRBJ2-7
cdr3_nt: TGCAGCGTTGGGGCAGATACGCAGTATTTT; cdr3_aa: CSVGADTQYF; cdr3_length: 10; clone_size: many; d_call: -; v_call: TRBV29-1; j_call: TRBJ2-3
cdr3_nt: TGCAGTGCTAGAGACAGCAGTGCAGCCAAAAACATTCAGTACTTC; cdr3_aa: CSARDSSAAKNIQYF; cdr3_length: 15; clone_size: -; d_call: -; v_call: TRBV20-1; j_call: TRBJ2-4
cdr3_nt: TGTGCCAGCAGTTACGCCGGGACAGGATCCTACGAGCAGTACTTC; cdr3_aa: CASSYAGTGSYEQYF; cdr3_length: 15; clone_size: few; d_call: TRBD1; v_call: TRBV27; j_call: TRBJ2-7
cdr3_nt: TGTGCCAGCAGCCTCGGCGGGACAACCTACGAGCAGTACTTC; cdr3_aa: CASSLGGTTYEQYF; cdr3_length: 14; clone_size: many; d_call: -; v_call: TRBV5-6; j_call: TRBJ2-7
cdr3_nt: TGTGCCAGCAGTGAAGAAGTCGGCCACGAGCAGTACTTC; cdr3_aa: CASSEEVGHEQYF; cdr3_length: 13; clone_size: many; d_call: -; v_call: TRBV6-1; j_call: TRBJ2-7
cdr3_nt: TGTGCCATCAGGGGGCTGGGGGGTGGACAAGAGACCCAGTACTTC; cdr3_aa: CAIRGLGGGQETQYF; cdr3_length: 15; clone_size: once; d_call: -; v_call: TRBV10-3; j_call: TRBJ2-5
cdr3_nt: TGTACCAGCAGCTTTAACACCGGGGGGCTGTTTTTT; cdr3_aa: CTSSFNTGGLFF; cdr3_length: 12; clone_size: -; d_call: -; v_call: TRBV7-9; j_call: TRBJ2-2
cdr3_nt: TGTGCCACAACGCCGGGGCTCTCTGGAAACACCATATATTTT; cdr3_aa: CATTPGLSGNTIYF; cdr3_length: 14; clone_size: few; d_call: -; v_call: TRBV10-3; j_call: TRBJ1-3
cdr3_nt: TGTGCCAACAGTGAACAGGCCCCCCCCACAGATACGCAGTATTTT; cdr3_aa: CANSEQAPPTDTQYF; cdr3_length: 15; clone_size: once; d_call: -; v_call: TRBV2; j_call: TRBJ2-3
cdr3_nt: TGTGCCAGTAGTATAATTGCAGGGCCTGGAAACACCATATATTTT; cdr3_aa: CASSIIAGPGNTIYF; cdr3_length: 15; clone_size: -; d_call: -; v_call: TRBV19; j_call: TRBJ1-3
cdr3_nt: TGTGCCTGGAGTGCCGGGGGCGGCTCCTACGAGCAGTACTTC; cdr3_aa: CAWSAGGGSYEQYF; cdr3_length: 14; clone_size: many; d_call: -; v_call: TRBV30; j_call: TRBJ2-7
cdr3_nt: TGTGCCAGCAGCCAAGAGGAGACAGGGCAAAACTATGGCTACACCTTC; cdr3_aa: CASSQEETGQNYGYTF; cdr3_length: 16; clone_size: -; d_call: TRBD1; v_call: TRBV14; j_call: TRBJ1-2
cdr3_nt: TGCAGTGCTAGAGCCGGGACAGGGGACAAAAACATTCAGTACTTC; cdr3_aa: CSARAGTGDKNIQYF; cdr3_length: 15; clone_size: -; d_call: TRBD1; v_call: TRBV20-1; j_call: TRBJ2-4
cdr3_nt: TGCGCCAGCAGCCAAGTTTTCGGAGATACGCAGTATTTT; cdr3_aa: CASSQVFGDTQYF; cdr3_length: 13; clone_size: -; d_call: -; v_call: TRBV4-1; j_call: TRBJ2-3
cdr3_nt: TGTGCCTGGAGTTTGGGGGCCGACTACGAGCAGTACTTC; cdr3_aa: CAWSLGADYEQYF; cdr3_length: 13; clone_size: many; d_call: -; v_call: TRBV30; j_call: TRBJ2-7
cdr3_nt: TGTGCCAGCAGCTTGGCCCGGGACACTTATTCACCCCTCCACTTT; cdr3_aa: CASSLARDTYSPLHF; cdr3_length: 15; clone_size: many; d_call: -; v_call: TRBV5-6; j_call: TRBJ1-6
cdr3_nt: TGTGCCAGCAGCATCTTACTAACAGAGACCCAGTACTTC; cdr3_aa: CASSILLTETQYF; cdr3_length: 13; clone_size: many; d_call: -; v_call: TRBV7-9; j_call: TRBJ2-5
cdr3_nt: TGTGCCAGCAGTTTATCAACCCAAGTGAGAAACTATGGCTACACCTTC; cdr3_aa: CASSLSTQVRNYGYTF; cdr3_length: 16; clone_size: -; d_call: -; v_call: TRBV27; j_call: TRBJ1-2